Below, one TCR beta chain is given with its context. These data belong to a study of monozygotic twins with inflammatory bowel disease. The CDR3 is 14 amino acids. CDR1 MNHEY and CDR2 SMNVEV come from the germline V gene (reference sequence). Addition of UMIs with a 6-nucleotide sample barcode was achieved by template switching. With the 5' RACE reads reprocessed, TCRdb shows one record per CDR3 protein and no DNA. Its clone listing holds some 450,000 distinct CDR3 sequences. The receptor comes from a human donor with ulcerative colitis or Crohn's disease, or a healthy co-twin of an affected twin (not recorded which). Input material: blood. The chain is built from TRBV27 and TRBJ1-2. CDR3 in amino acids: CASRGEGGSMGYTF.